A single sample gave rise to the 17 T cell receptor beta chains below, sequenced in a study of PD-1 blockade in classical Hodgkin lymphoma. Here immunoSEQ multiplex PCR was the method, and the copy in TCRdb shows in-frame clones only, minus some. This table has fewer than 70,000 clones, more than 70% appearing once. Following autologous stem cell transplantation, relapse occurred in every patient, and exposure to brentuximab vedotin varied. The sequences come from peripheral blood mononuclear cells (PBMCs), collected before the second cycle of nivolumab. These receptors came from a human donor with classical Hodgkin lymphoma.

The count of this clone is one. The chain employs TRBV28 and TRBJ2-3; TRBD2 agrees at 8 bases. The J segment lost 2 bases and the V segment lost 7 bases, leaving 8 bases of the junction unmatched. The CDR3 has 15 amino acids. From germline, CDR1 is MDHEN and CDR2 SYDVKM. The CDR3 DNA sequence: TGTGCCAGCATCTTAGCGGGGAGGATCACAGATACGCAGTATTTT. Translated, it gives CASILAGRITDTQYF.

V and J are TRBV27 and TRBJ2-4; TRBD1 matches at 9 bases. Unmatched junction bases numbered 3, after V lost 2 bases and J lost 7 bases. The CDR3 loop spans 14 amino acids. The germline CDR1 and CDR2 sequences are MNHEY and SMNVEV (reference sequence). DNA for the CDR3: TGTGCCAGCAGTTTAGGGACAGGGCCCAACATTCAGTACTTC. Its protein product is CASSLGTGPNIQYF.

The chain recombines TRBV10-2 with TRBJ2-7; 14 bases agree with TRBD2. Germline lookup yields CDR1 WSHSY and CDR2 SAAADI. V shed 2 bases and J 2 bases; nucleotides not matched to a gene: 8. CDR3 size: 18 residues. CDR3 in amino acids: CASSEPGLAGAGAYEQYF. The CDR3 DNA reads TGCGCCAGCAGTGAGCCGGGACTAGCGGGGGCAGGCGCCTACGAGCAGTACTTC.

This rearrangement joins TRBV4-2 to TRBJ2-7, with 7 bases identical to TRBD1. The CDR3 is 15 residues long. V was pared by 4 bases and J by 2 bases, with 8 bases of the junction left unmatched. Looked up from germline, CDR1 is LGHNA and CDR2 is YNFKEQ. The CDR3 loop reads CASSPPAGGPYEQYF. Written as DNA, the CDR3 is TGTGCCAGCAGCCCCCCCGCAGGGGGTCCCTACGAGCAGTACTTC.

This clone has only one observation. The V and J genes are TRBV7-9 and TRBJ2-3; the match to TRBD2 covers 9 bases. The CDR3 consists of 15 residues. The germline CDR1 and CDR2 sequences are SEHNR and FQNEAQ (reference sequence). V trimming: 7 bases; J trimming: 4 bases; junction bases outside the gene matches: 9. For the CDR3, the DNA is TGTGCCAGCACCTACGTTAGCGGGGGAGCAGATACGCAGTATTTT. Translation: CASTYVSGGADTQYF.

The chain's CDR3 is CASRAPGGNEQFF. The CDR3, as DNA: TGTGCCTCCCGGGCCCCAGGGGGGAATGAGCAGTTCTTC. V is TRBV6-1 and J is TRBJ2-1, with D perhaps TRBD1 (7 bases). The germline V and J ends were trimmed by 11 bases and 7 bases, with 18 bases remaining between them. Germline CDR1 MNHNS, CDR2 SASEGT. The CDR3 is made up of 13 amino acids.

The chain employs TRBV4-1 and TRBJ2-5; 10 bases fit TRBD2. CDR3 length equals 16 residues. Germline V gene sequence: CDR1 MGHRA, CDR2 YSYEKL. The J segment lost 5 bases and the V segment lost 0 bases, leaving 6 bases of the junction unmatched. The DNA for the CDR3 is TGCGCCAGCAGCCAAGAAGCGGGGGGGCTGACCGAGACCCAGTACTTC. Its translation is CASSQEAGGLTETQYF.

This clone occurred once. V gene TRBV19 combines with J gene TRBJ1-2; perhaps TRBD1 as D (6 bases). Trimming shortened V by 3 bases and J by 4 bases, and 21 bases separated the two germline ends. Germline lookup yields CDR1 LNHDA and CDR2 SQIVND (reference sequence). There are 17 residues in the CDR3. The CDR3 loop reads CASSIRDTGGPRYGYTF. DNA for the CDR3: TGTGCCAGTAGTATTCGGGACACGGGGGGCCCCCGCTATGGCTACACCTTC.

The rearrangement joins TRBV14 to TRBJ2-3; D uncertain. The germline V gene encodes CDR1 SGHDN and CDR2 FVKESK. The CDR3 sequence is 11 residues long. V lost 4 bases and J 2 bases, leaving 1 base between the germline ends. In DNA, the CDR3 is TGTGCCAGCAGCCTCACAGATACGCAGTATTTT. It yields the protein CASSLTDTQYF.

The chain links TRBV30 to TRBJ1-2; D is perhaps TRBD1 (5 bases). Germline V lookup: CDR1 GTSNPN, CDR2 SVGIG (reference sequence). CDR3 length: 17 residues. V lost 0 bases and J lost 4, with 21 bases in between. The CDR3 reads CAWSVKRTTGGGYGYTF. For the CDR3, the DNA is TGTGCCTGGAGTGTTAAACGGACGACGGGGGGGGGCTATGGCTACACCTTC. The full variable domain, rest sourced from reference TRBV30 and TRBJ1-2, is SQTIHQWPATLVQPVGSPLSLECTVEGTSNPNLYWYRQAAGRGLQLLFYSVGIGQISSEVPQNLSASRPQDRQFILSSKKLLLSDSGFYLCAWSVKRTTGGGYGYTFGSGTRLTVV.

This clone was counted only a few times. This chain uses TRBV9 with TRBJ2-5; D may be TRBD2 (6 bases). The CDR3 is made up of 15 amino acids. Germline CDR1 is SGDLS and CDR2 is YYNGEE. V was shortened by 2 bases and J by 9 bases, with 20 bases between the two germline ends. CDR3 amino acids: CASSVRPLASQAQYF. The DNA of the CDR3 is TGTGCCAGCAGCGTGAGACCCCTAGCGTCTCAGGCCCAGTACTTC.

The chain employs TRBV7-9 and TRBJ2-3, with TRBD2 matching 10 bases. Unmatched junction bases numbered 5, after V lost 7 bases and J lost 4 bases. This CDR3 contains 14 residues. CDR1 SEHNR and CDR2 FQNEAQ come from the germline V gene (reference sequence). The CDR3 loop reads CASMVAGGSDTQYF. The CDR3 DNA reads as TGTGCCAGCATGGTAGCGGGGGGATCAGATACGCAGTATTTT.

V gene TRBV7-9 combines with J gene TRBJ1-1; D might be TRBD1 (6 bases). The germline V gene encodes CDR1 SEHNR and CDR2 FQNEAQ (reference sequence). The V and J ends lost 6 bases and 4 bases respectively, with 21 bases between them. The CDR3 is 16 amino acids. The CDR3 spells CASSSNRVWIGTEAFF. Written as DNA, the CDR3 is TGTGCCAGCAGTTCCAACAGGGTATGGATTGGCACTGAAGCTTTCTTT.

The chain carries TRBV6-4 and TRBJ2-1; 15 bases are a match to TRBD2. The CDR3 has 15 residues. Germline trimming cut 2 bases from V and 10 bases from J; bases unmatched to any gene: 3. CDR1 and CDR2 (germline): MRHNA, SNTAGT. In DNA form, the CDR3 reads TGTGCCAGCAGTGACCGGACTAGCGGGGGGGCCGAGCAGTTCTTC. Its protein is CASSDRTSGGAEQFF.

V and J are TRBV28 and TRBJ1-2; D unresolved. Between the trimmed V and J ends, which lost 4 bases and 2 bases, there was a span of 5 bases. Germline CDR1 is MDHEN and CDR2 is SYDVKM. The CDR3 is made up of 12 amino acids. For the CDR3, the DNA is TGTGCCAGCAGTTCCCCAAACTATGGCTACACCTTC. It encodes CASSSPNYGYTF.

The CDR3 sequence: CASSWGPRGDNSDTQYF. Here the CDR3 DNA reads TGTGCCAGCAGCTGGGGCCCTAGGGGCGACAATTCTGATACGCAGTATTTT. The chain carries TRBV11-3 and TRBJ2-3, with a tentative D call TRBD1 (5 bases). The V end lost 4 bases, the J end lost 6 bases, and 23 bases lay between the germline ends. The CDR3 has 17 amino acids. The germline gives CDR1 SGHNT, CDR2 YENEEA.

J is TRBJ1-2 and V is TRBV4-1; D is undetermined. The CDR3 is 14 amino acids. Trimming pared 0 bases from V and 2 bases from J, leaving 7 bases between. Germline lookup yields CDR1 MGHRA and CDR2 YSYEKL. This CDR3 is CASSQDAGNYGYTF. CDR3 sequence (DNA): TGCGCCAGCAGCCAAGATGCGGGGAACTATGGCTACACCTTC.